The source of this T cell receptor (beta chain) is a study of Ad26.COV2.S vaccination and SARS-CoV-2 variants. As for the study in general: This donor came from the COV1001 trial of Ad26.COV2.S. The authors gave Ad26.COV2.S intramuscularly, either once or twice 56 days apart.

The data were produced by immunoSEQ multiplex PCR, yet TCRdb's version contains in-frame clones alone and is incomplete. The repertoire holds a few hundred thousand clones, 90% seen once, with more than 3.5% in the top ten. Treatment defined: 19 received Ad26.COV2.S at low or high dose, single or two shots; roughly 5 received placebo; per-sample allocation not given. Specimens were obtained on day 63 following the first vaccine or placebo injection. Wuhan-strain spike was delivered by a replication-incompetent Ad26 vector. CDR3 size: 16 residues. V was cut by 1 base and J by 1 base, with 10 bases left in between. Looked up from germline, CDR1 is MDHEN and CDR2 is SYDVKM.

J is TRBJ2-2 and V is TRBV28; TRBD1 is a possible D gene (5 bases). This clonotype was obtained from a person between 18 and 65 years old who received the Ad26.COV2.S COVID-19 vaccine or a placebo. The sequences come from peripheral blood, collected in a trial of Ad26.COV2.S vaccine versus placebo. For the CDR3, the DNA is TGTGCCAGCAGTTTATCCCAGGGATTGAACACCGGGGAGCTGTTTTTT. This sequence encodes CASSLSQGLNTGELFF.